This T cell receptor beta chain appears in the sequencing data of a study of vaccination effects on CD4 cells after COVID-19. Sequencing in the ViraFEST assay came after antigen-specific CD4+ T cells had been expanded with viral peptide pools, which were used to stimulate PBMC. CD4+ T cells were isolated after less than 13 days of culture. Either the BNT162b2 or mRNA-1273 vaccine was given to participants in two doses. Overall study findings and caveats: After vaccination of healthy people, only 1 of 255 vaccine-induced clones cross-reacted with common cold coronaviruses.

In germline, CDR1 is LGHDT, CDR2 YNNKEL (reference sequence). This CDR3 spans 14 amino acids. V shed 3 bases and J 7 bases; nucleotides not matched to a gene: 4. Clones were read by immunoSEQ multiplex PCR, and TCRdb kept only the in-frame ones, dropping some. The repertoire includes 30,000 or so clones, around 70% of them detected once, and roughly a tenth sits in the top ten. A remark on this clone: Its antigen is unidentified.

The receptor comes from a human donor who received a COVID-19 vaccine. The V call is TRBV3-1 (or the pseudogene TRBV3-2), the J call TRBJ1-2, with 11 bases matching TRBD1. The specimen comprised CD4+ T cells from PBMCs cultured with HCoV-NL63 spike peptides, sampled after COVID-19 vaccination. CDR3 sequence: CASSQDRGHGGYTF. DNA for the CDR3: TGTGCCAGCAGCCAGGACAGGGGGCATGGTGGCTACACCTTC.